These T cell receptor beta chains were read from a single sample in a study of T-cell reconstitution after alpha-beta-depleted transplantation in children. One entry per CDR3 protein, called by TCRdb with MiXCR from the PCR reads. The table includes some 490,000 distinct CDR3 sequences, under 15% detected once. The specimen was PBMCs from the stem cell graft donor, collected from the stem cell graft. The receptor source for this set is a human donor who donated a stem cell graft to a child with combined immunodeficiency. Each CDR3 is given with its conserved first and last residue. D genes are given only for firm matches. Expanded clones are given a class, and other clones once, few, many or no size at all.

>TRBJ1-1|TRBV4-2|.|.
CASSQAGGPMNTEAFF
TGTGCCAGCAGCCAAGCGGGGGGACCGATGAACACTGAAGCTTTCTTT
>TRBJ2-5|TRBV21-1|.|.
CASCSKETPYF
TGTGCCAGCTGCTCCAAGGAGACCCCGTACTTC
>TRBJ1-6|TRBV7-2|.|.
CASSLQGRDSPLHF
TGTGCCAGCAGCTTACAGGGTCGGGATTCACCCCTCCACTTT
>TRBJ2-2|TRBV20-1|.|many
CSVPRGAGELFF
TGCAGTGTCCCGAGGGGGGCCGGGGAGCTGTTTTTT
>TRBJ1-4|TRBV5-1|.|few
CASSLGHATNEKLFF
TGCGCCAGCAGCTTGGGACACGCAACTAATGAAAAACTGTTTTTT
>TRBJ2-1|TRBV27|TRBD2|few
CASSNLAGGRNEQFF
TGTGCCAGCAGTAACTTAGCGGGAGGGCGAAATGAGCAGTTCTTC
>TRBJ1-2|TRBV20-1|.|.
CSARKAENYGYTF
TGCAGTGCTAGAAAGGCAGAAAACTATGGCTACACCTTC
>TRBJ2-7|TRBV27|.|few
CASGFYPGAYEQYF
TGTGCCAGCGGGTTTTATCCGGGGGCCTACGAGCAGTACTTC
>TRBJ2-4|TRBV7-3|.|.
CASSLTVTGPGAKNIQYF
TGTGCCAGCAGCTTAACGGTGACAGGCCCGGGGGCCAAAAACATTCAGTACTTC
>TRBJ2-7|TRBV5-6|.|few
CASSFGQMKSYEQYF
TGTGCCAGCAGCTTCGGACAGATGAAAAGCTACGAGCAGTACTTC
>TRBJ1-3|TRBV12-3/TRBV12-4|.|many
CASILDAPDTIYF
TGTGCCAGCATTCTGGATGCCCCGGACACCATATATTTT
>TRBJ2-7|TRBV27|.|few
CASSSRTTLSYEQYF
TGTGCCAGCAGTTCGAGGACTACCCTCTCCTACGAGCAGTACTTC
>TRBJ2-1|TRBV20-1|.|many
CSATARGNNEQFF
TGCAGTGCTACAGCCCGGGGGAACAATGAGCAGTTCTTC
>TRBJ1-1|TRBV29-1|.|few
CSVAGGENTEAFF
TGCAGCGTTGCCGGGGGCGAGAACACTGAAGCTTTCTTT
>TRBJ2-7|TRBV27|.|many
CASSLSRGFYEQYF
TGTGCCAGCAGTTTATCTAGAGGGTTCTACGAGCAGTACTTC
>TRBJ1-1|TRBV4-3|.|.
CASSQGVSRDTEAFF
TGCGCCAGCAGCCAAGGGGTCTCCAGGGACACTGAAGCTTTCTTT
>TRBJ2-7|TRBV24-1|TRBD2|.
CATSGGLARYEQYF
TGTGCCACCAGTGGGGGACTAGCCCGCTACGAGCAGTACTTC
>TRBJ2-7|TRBV4-1|.|few
CASSQAQGNYEQYF
TGCGCCAGCAGCCAAGCTCAGGGGAACTACGAGCAGTACTTC
>TRBJ2-3|TRBV20-1|.|many
CSAPVVDTQYF
TGCAGTGCACCCGTAGTAGATACGCAGTATTTT
>TRBJ2-7|TRBV7-9|.|.
CASSPMGDEQYF
TGTGCCAGCAGCCCCATGGGTGACGAGCAGTACTTC
>TRBJ2-1|TRBV6-1|TRBD2|few
CASTNPGLALEQFF
TGTGCCAGCACCAACCCGGGACTAGCGCTCGAGCAGTTCTTC
>TRBJ2-5|TRBV29-1|.|many
CSSLNLAGETQYF
TGCAGCTCGTTGAACTTGGCAGGAGAGACCCAGTACTTC
>TRBJ2-7|TRBV20-1|TRBD2|.
CSARDTSGPSYEQYF
TGCAGTGCTAGAGATACTAGCGGCCCCTCCTACGAGCAGTACTTC
>TRBJ2-5|TRBV5-1|.|.
CASSLTTGQFQETQYF
TGCGCCAGCTCCTTAACAACGGGGCAGTTCCAAGAGACCCAGTACTTC
>TRBJ1-1|TRBV7-2|.|.
CASTGQPMNTEAFF
TGTGCCAGCACAGGACAGCCCATGAACACTGAAGCTTTCTTT
>TRBJ2-1|TRBV7-2|TRBD2|.
CASSLHGGMGDEQFF
TGTGCCAGCAGCCTTCACGGGGGGATGGGCGATGAGCAGTTCTTC
>TRBJ1-1|TRBV20-1|.|few
CSVQGDTEAFF
TGCAGTGTACAGGGAGACACTGAAGCTTTCTTT
>TRBJ2-5|TRBV27|.|.
CASSLKVDFKTQYF
TGTGCCAGCAGTTTAAAGGTGGACTTCAAGACCCAGTACTTC
>TRBJ1-2|TRBV11-2|.|.
CASTTEGPIYGYTF
TGTGCCAGCACCACCGAGGGACCGATCTATGGCTACACCTTC
>TRBJ2-4|TRBV4-3|.|.
CASSQDRARNIQYF
TGCGCCAGCAGCCAAGATAGGGCGAGAAACATTCAGTACTTC
>TRBJ2-7|TRBV2|TRBD2|.
CASSDLAGEYEQYF
TGTGCCAGCAGTGACTTGGCGGGAGAGTACGAGCAGTACTTC
>TRBJ2-2|TRBV29-1|.|.
CSAGSNTGELFF
TGCAGCGCCGGGTCGAACACCGGGGAGCTGTTTTTT
>TRBJ2-3|TRBV11-2|TRBD2|few
CASSPYIVAGGAGDTQYF
TGTGCCAGCAGCCCGTACATAGTGGCGGGGGGTGCAGGAGATACGCAGTATTTT
>TRBJ2-7|TRBV5-1|.|.
CASSLAVRQEGGYYEQYF
TGCGCCAGCAGCTTGGCCGTGAGACAGGAGGGGGGCTACTACGAGCAGTACTTC
>TRBJ2-1|TRBV7-8|TRBD2|few
CASSWRSLAGEGEQFF
TGTGCCAGCAGCTGGAGGAGTCTAGCGGGAGAGGGTGAGCAGTTCTTC
>TRBJ2-7|TRBV4-3|.|few
CASSQGRGTGVVQYF
TGCGCCAGCAGCCAAGGGAGGGGTACAGGGGTCGTGCAGTACTTC
>TRBJ1-2|TRBV2|.|.
CASPGTDNYGYTF
TGTGCCAGCCCGGGGACGGATAACTATGGCTACACCTTC
>TRBJ1-5|TRBV27|.|few
CASSPFVGQPQHF
TGTGCCAGCAGTCCCTTCGTGGGTCAGCCCCAGCATTTT
>TRBJ1-5|TRBV7-8|.|few
CASSLAQGQPQHF
TGTGCCAGCAGCTTAGCGCAGGGTCAGCCCCAGCATTTT
>TRBJ2-2|TRBV5-1|.|.
CASKNTGELFF
TGCGCCAGCAAGAACACCGGGGAGCTGTTTTTT
>TRBJ2-7|TRBV12-3/TRBV12-4|.|.
CASSLGHDFYEQYF
TGTGCCAGCAGTTTAGGTCACGATTTCTACGAGCAGTACTTC
>TRBJ2-1|TRBV29-1|.|few
CSVVRGEQFF
TGCAGCGTTGTGAGGGGTGAGCAGTTCTTC
>TRBJ2-2|TRBV7-9|.|.
CASSLYRAVGELFF
TGTGCCAGCAGCTTATACAGGGCCGTCGGGGAGCTGTTTTTT
>TRBJ2-7|TRBV7-9|.|few
CASSLPGPDEQYF
TGTGCCAGCAGCCTCCCGGGACCGGACGAGCAGTACTTC
>TRBJ2-4|TRBV6-1|.|few
CASSEARRGSLAKNIQYF
TGTGCCAGCAGTGAAGCTAGGAGGGGCAGCCTAGCCAAAAACATTCAGTACTTC
>TRBJ1-1|TRBV12-3/TRBV12-4|TRBD1|many
CASRFGQVNTEAFF
TGTGCCAGCAGATTCGGACAGGTGAACACTGAAGCTTTCTTT
>TRBJ2-7|TRBV5-1|.|few
CASSFTGDSYEQYF
TGCGCCAGCAGCTTTACGGGGGACTCCTACGAGCAGTACTTC
>TRBJ2-1|TRBV6-4|.|many
CASSEGREVNEQFF
TGTGCCAGCAGTGAAGGCAGGGAGGTCAATGAGCAGTTCTTC
>TRBJ2-1|TRBV18|TRBD2|few
CASSPRTSGNEQFF
TGTGCCAGCTCACCAAGGACTAGCGGCAATGAGCAGTTCTTC
>TRBJ2-3|TRBV9|.|many
CASSVTGSAADTQYF
TGTGCCAGCAGCGTAACCGGGAGTGCCGCAGATACGCAGTATTTT
>TRBJ2-5|TRBV12-3/TRBV12-4|TRBD2|few
CASSSTSGISETQYF
TGTGCCAGCAGTTCGACTAGCGGGATATCGGAGACCCAGTACTTC
>TRBJ1-6|TRBV12-3/TRBV12-4|TRBD1|many
CASTPGQGSSPLHF
TGTGCCAGCACCCCCGGACAGGGGAGTTCACCCCTCCACTTT